A selection of T cell receptor beta chains follows, all from one sample in a study of vaccination effects on CD4 cells after COVID-19. TCRdb's copy holds only in-frame clones and misses some; the assay was immunoSEQ multiplex PCR. Of tens of thousands of clones in the sample, approximately 70% were seen once. These receptors' antigens are unknown. The source material was CD4+ T cells from PBMCs cultured with a peptide pool, sampled before COVID-19 vaccination. Source of these receptors: a human donor who had a prior SARS-CoV-2 infection. Each CDR3 is given with its conserved first and last residue. D genes are given only for firm matches. A clone size is listed for some rows: how often the clone was seen (once, few, many), or a class if it is expanded.

TRBJ2-5	TRBD2	NA	TRBV7-3	TGTGCCAGCAGCCCCGGACTAGCGGACGAGACCCAGTACTTC	CASSPGLADETQYF
TRBJ2-7	NA	NA	TRBV7-3	TGTGCCAGCAGCAAAACCCACCCAGGGGAGCAGTACTTC	CASSKTHPGEQYF
TRBJ2-7	NA	few	TRBV5-4	TGTGCCAGCAGCTTGGCGTCTAGCTCCGAGCAGTACTTC	CASSLASSSEQYF
TRBJ1-4	NA	NA	TRBV7-9	TGTGCCAGCCCGCTCTGCAGGGTGGAAAAACTGTTTTTT	CASPLCRVEKLFF
TRBJ2-7	NA	NA	TRBV4-3	TGCGCCAGCAGCCAAGGTACCTCGCCGACAGTGTACGAGCAGTACTTC	CASSQGTSPTVYEQYF
TRBJ2-2	TRBD1	NA	TRBV19	TGTGCCAGTACCCTAAGGGGCACAGGGGGAAGTACCGGGGAGCTGTTTTTT	CASTLRGTGGSTGELFF
TRBJ1-6	NA	few	TRBV10-3	TGTGCCATCAGTGACCCGATTAGCTCCTATAATTCACCCCTCCACTTT	CAISDPISSYNSPLHF
TRBJ1-1	NA	once	TRBV19	TGTGCCAGTAGTATACAACGACGTGTGGGAGCTTTCTTT	CASSIQRRVGAFF
TRBJ2-7	TRBD2	few	TRBV5-1	TGCGCCAGCAGCTTTGGTAGCGGGGCCTACGAGCAGTACTTC	CASSFGSGAYEQYF
TRBJ1-2	TRBD1	once	TRBV5-1	TGCGCCAGCAGCTTTATGACAGGGGTCTATGGCTACACCTTC	CASSFMTGVYGYTF
TRBJ2-5	TRBD2	NA	TRBV4-1	TGCGCCAGCAGCGCCCGACTAGCCCCAAGCCAAGAGACCCAGTACTTC	CASSARLAPSQETQYF
TRBJ1-4	TRBD1	few	TRBV7-2	TGTGCCAGCAGCCTTCAGGGGGTGGATGAAAAACTGTTTTTT	CASSLQGVDEKLFF
TRBJ2-6	NA	NA	TRBV5-6	TGTGCCAGCAGCCACATTGGACAAGGAATCCCTGGGGCCAACGTCCTGACTTTC	CASSHIGQGIPGANVLTF
TRBJ2-5	NA	NA	TRBV6-5	TGTGCCAGCAGTCCATGGGGGGGGGCGGGAGAGACCCAGTACTTC	CASSPWGGAGETQYF
TRBJ2-7	TRBD1	NA	TRBV11-3	TGTGCCAGCGGGACAGACTACGAGCAGTACTTC	CASGTDYEQYF
TRBJ2-7	TRBD2	NA	TRBV6-2/TRBV6-3	TGTGCCAGCAGTTACTCGCCCCTAAGCGGGAGGGCGGTCTACGAGCAGTACTTC	CASSYSPLSGRAVYEQYF
TRBJ2-5	TRBD1	NA	TRBV30	TGTGCCTGGACCCTGGGGACAGGGACCGCGACCCAGTACTTC	CAWTLGTGTATQYF
TRBJ2-7	TRBD1	NA	TRBV28	TGTGCCAGCAGCCCAACAGGGGGCCACTACGAGCAGTACTTC	CASSPTGGHYEQYF
TRBJ2-1	TRBD2	NA	TRBV5-4	TGTGCCAGCAGCTTGATGCTGCTAGCGGGGGCCGATGAGCAGTTCTTC	CASSLMLLAGADEQFF
TRBJ2-7	NA	few	TRBV5-1	TGCGCCAGCAGGTTCGACAGAACCTACGAGCAGTACTTC	CASRFDRTYEQYF
TRBJ1-1	NA	NA	TRBV7-2	TGTGCCAGCAGCCCAGGACCCCTTGAAGGAGCTTTCTTT	CASSPGPLEGAFF
TRBJ1-6	NA	few	TRBV7-9	TGTGCCAGCAACCTGGAGCAGTATAATTCACCCCTCCACTTT	CASNLEQYNSPLHF
TRBJ1-1	NA	once	TRBV5-6	TGTGCCAGCAGCTTGAGGGAGCGATCTGAAGCTTTCTTT	CASSLRERSEAFF
TRBJ2-1	NA	once	TRBV10-3	TGTGCCATCAGTGAGTCGGGGGGACCGGACAATGAGCAGTTCTTC	CAISESGGPDNEQFF
TRBJ2-7	NA	few	TRBV21-1	TGTGCCAGCAGCAGGGGCTCTCCGACAGGGCGAAGCTACGAGCAGTACTTC	CASSRGSPTGRSYEQYF
TRBJ2-7	TRBD1	NA	TRBV6-6	TGTGCCAGCACAGGGGGCGTCTACGAGCAGTACTTC	CASTGGVYEQYF
TRBJ2-2	TRBD1	NA	TRBV30	TGTGCCTGGACCCCTCCCCTCCCCGGGACAGCGTTCGCGAACACCGGGGAGCTGTTTTTT	CAWTPPLPGTAFANTGELFF